The rows below give T cell receptor beta chains drawn from one sample of a study of OX40 agonist ivuxolimab in advanced cancers. Sequencing was performed with immunoSEQ multiplex PCR; in TCRdb, only in-frame clones are kept and a portion is missing. The repertoire holds about 74,000 clones, with around 80% as singletons. Specimen: CD4+ or CD8+ T cells sorted from blood, collected in a trial of the OX40 agonist ivuxolimab. These receptors were taken from an adult with an advanced solid tumor such as melanoma, head and neck, liver or kidney cancer. The CDR3 runs from the conserved cysteine through the conserved F or W. Fields, in order: J gene, clone size, D gene, V gene, CDR3 protein, CDR3 DNA. The D gene is left open where the match is weak. For some rows the clone size is stated as once, few or many, or as a class when expanded; others skip it.

TRBJ2-1,NA,NA,TRBV2,CASSEVLPSSYNEQFF,TGTGCCAGCAGTGAGGTGCTCCCGAGCTCCTACAATGAGCAGTTCTTC
TRBJ2-2,NA,TRBD2,TRBV6-6,CASSFRLASNTGELFF,TGTGCCAGCAGTTTCCGACTAGCGTCGAACACCGGGGAGCTGTTTTTT
TRBJ1-2,NA,NA,TRBV4-1,CASSGVALNYGYTF,TGCGCCAGCAGCGGGGTGGCCCTTAACTATGGCTACACCTTC
TRBJ1-6,once,NA,TRBV19,CASSFLGASSYNSPLHF,TGTGCCAGTAGTTTCTTGGGGGCGAGCTCCTATAATTCACCCCTCCACTTT
TRBJ2-2,NA,NA,TRBV28,CAIPGPNTGELFF,TGTGCCATACCCGGCCCGAACACCGGGGAGCTGTTTTTT
TRBJ2-5,NA,NA,TRBV19,CASSSPGHHQETQYF,TGTGCCAGTAGTTCCCCGGGCCACCACCAAGAGACCCAGTACTTC
TRBJ2-5,NA,TRBD2,TRBV2,CASRGLALETQYF,TGTGCCAGCAGGGGACTAGCCCTAGAGACCCAGTACTTC
TRBJ1-1,NA,NA,TRBV6-6,CASSVEGLDTEAFF,TGTGCCAGCAGCGTAGAGGGGCTGGACACTGAAGCTTTCTTT
TRBJ2-5,few,TRBD2,TRBV2,CATGRSSPVETQYF,TGTGCCACCGGGAGGTCCTCTCCAGTGGAGACCCAGTACTTC
TRBJ2-5,once,NA,TRBV7-9,CASSFIDIQETQYF,TGTGCCAGCAGCTTTATAGACATCCAAGAGACCCAGTACTTC
TRBJ2-7,NA,TRBD2,TRBV19,CASSLAGGMREQYF,TGTGCCAGCAGTCTAGCGGGAGGTATGCGCGAGCAGTACTTC
TRBJ2-5,NA,NA,TRBV6-5,CASSYLQGGETQYF,TGTGCCAGCAGTTACCTACAGGGTGGGGAGACCCAGTACTTC
TRBJ2-7,NA,NA,TRBV30,CAWSIVFGEQYF,TGTGCCTGGAGTATCGTGTTTGGCGAGCAGTACTTC
TRBJ2-1,NA,TRBD1,TRBV7-7,CASSLGTGYNEQFF,TGTGCTAGCAGCTTAGGGACAGGGTACAATGAGCAGTTCTTC
TRBJ1-5,NA,TRBD1,TRBV6-6,CASTPGQVNQPQHF,TGTGCCAGCACCCCCGGACAGGTCAATCAGCCCCAGCATTTT
TRBJ1-3,NA,NA,TRBV27,CASSPGGVVIGSGNTIYF,TGTGCCAGCAGCCCCGGGGGGGTAGTCATCGGCTCTGGAAACACCATATATTTT
TRBJ2-1,NA,NA,TRBV7-8,CASSPGQTEYNEQFF,TGTGCCAGCAGCCCTGGCCAGACGGAATACAATGAGCAGTTCTTC
TRBJ2-1,NA,NA,TRBV6-5,CASSYSRAGYNEQFF,TGTGCCAGCAGTTATAGTAGGGCTGGATACAATGAGCAGTTCTTC
TRBJ2-1,NA,TRBD1,TRBV7-9,CASSLTGTGQFF,TGTGCCAGCAGCCTAACCGGGACAGGCCAGTTCTTC
TRBJ1-1,NA,NA,TRBV27,CASSTGPPAAAFF,TGTGCCAGCAGTACCGGGCCCCCCGCTGCGGCTTTCTTT
TRBJ2-1,NA,TRBD2,TRBV10-1,CASSVSGGYNEQFF,TGCGCCAGCAGTGTTTCGGGAGGCTACAATGAGCAGTTCTTC
TRBJ1-1,NA,NA,TRBV30,CAWFSSHSNTEAFF,TGTGCCTGGTTCTCGTCACATTCGAACACTGAAGCTTTCTTT
TRBJ1-2,NA,TRBD1,TRBV6-1,CASHRQGAIYGYTF,TGTGCCAGCCATCGACAGGGGGCAATCTATGGCTACACCTTC
TRBJ2-7,NA,TRBD2,TRBV19,CASSIIGSGSYEQYF,TGTGCCAGTAGTATAATCGGTAGCGGGAGCTACGAGCAGTACTTC
TRBJ2-1,NA,NA,TRBV5-6,CASHMAVWDVTYNEQFF,TGTGCCAGCCATATGGCGGTTTGGGACGTTACCTACAATGAGCAGTTCTTC
TRBJ1-1,NA,NA,TRBV27,CASSATGGNTEAFF,TGTGCCAGCAGCGCGACCGGGGGGAACACTGAAGCTTTCTTT
TRBJ2-7,once,NA,TRBV4-1,CASSPRSFRQHSYEQYF,TGCGCCAGCAGCCCTCGATCATTCAGACAGCACTCCTACGAGCAGTACTTC
TRBJ2-1,NA,NA,TRBV7-5,CARSLDATSVPSYNEQFF,TGTGCCAGAAGCTTAGATGCGACTAGCGTCCCCTCCTACAATGAGCAGTTCTTC
TRBJ2-5,NA,TRBD2,TRBV7-2,CASRLAGEAETQYF,TGTGCCAGCAGGCTAGCGGGAGAAGCAGAGACCCAGTACTTC
TRBJ1-2,NA,NA,TRBV28,CASSRGRDNYGYTF,TGTGCCAGCAGCCGGGGAAGAGATAACTATGGCTACACCTTC
TRBJ2-3,NA,NA,TRBV6-5,CASSPRTANTQYF,TGTGCCAGCAGCCCGCGGACTGCGAATACGCAGTATTTT
TRBJ1-1,NA,NA,TRBV14,CASSRARIEAFF,TGTGCCAGCAGCCGCGCTCGGATTGAAGCTTTCTTT
TRBJ2-7,NA,TRBD2,TRBV15,CATSRGVAGESYEQYF,TGTGCCACCAGCAGGGGGGTGGCGGGAGAAAGCTACGAGCAGTACTTC
TRBJ1-3,NA,NA,TRBV19,CARPGRGNTIYF,TGTGCCAGACCGGGACGGGGAAACACCATATATTTT
TRBJ1-2,NA,TRBD1,TRBV7-2,CASSLGTGDYGYTF,TGTGCCAGCAGCTTAGGGACAGGGGACTATGGCTACACCTTC
TRBJ1-4,once,NA,TRBV6-1,CASSESLWGKLFF,TGTGCCAGCAGTGAATCCCTTTGGGGGAAACTGTTTTTT
TRBJ2-1,few,TRBD2,TRBV19,CASSIPYSGYNNEQFF,TGTGCCAGTAGTATACCCTATAGCGGGTACAACAATGAGCAGTTCTTC
TRBJ1-2,NA,NA,TRBV6-1,CASSEAWTETYGYTF,TGTGCCAGCAGTGAAGCCTGGACAGAGACCTATGGCTACACCTTC
TRBJ2-5,NA,TRBD1,TRBV27,CASSLSTGGLRETQYF,TGTGCCAGCAGTTTAAGTACAGGGGGACTGAGAGAGACCCAGTACTTC
TRBJ2-3,NA,NA,TRBV16,CASSPTPGEKDTQYF,TGTGCCAGCAGCCCCACCCCGGGGGAGAAGGATACGCAGTATTTT
TRBJ2-5,NA,TRBD2,TRBV5-8,CASSIEWRGARETQYF,TGTGCCAGCAGCATTGAGTGGCGGGGGGCCCGAGAGACCCAGTACTTC
TRBJ1-3,NA,NA,TRBV14,CASSPRGAGNTIYF,TGTGCCAGCAGCCCCAGAGGGGCAGGAAACACCATATATTTT
TRBJ2-5,NA,TRBD2,TRBV5-1,CASSSLAGRETQYF,TGCGCCAGCAGCTCGCTAGCGGGGAGAGAGACCCAGTACTTC
TRBJ1-6,NA,TRBD1,TRBV6-5,CASSYGQASPLHF,TGTGCCAGCAGTTACGGACAGGCTTCACCCCTCCACTTT
TRBJ2-1,once,NA,TRBV6-1,CASRPGLFSYNEQFF,TGTGCCAGCAGACCCGGACTGTTTTCCTACAATGAGCAGTTCTTC
TRBJ1-3,NA,NA,TRBV18,CASSPRRAESSGNTIYF,TGTGCCAGCTCACCACGCAGGGCAGAAAGCTCTGGAAACACCATATATTTT
TRBJ2-3,NA,TRBD2,TRBV6-1,CASSETSGYTDTQYF,TGTGCCAGCAGTGAGACTAGCGGATACACAGATACGCAGTATTTT
TRBJ2-3,NA,TRBD2,TRBV7-9,CASNGLAADTQYF,TGTGCCAGCAACGGACTAGCGGCGGATACGCAGTATTTT
TRBJ2-3,NA,TRBD2,TRBV5-4,CASSLGPPVGGRTDTQYF,TGTGCCAGCAGCTTGGGCCCCCCCGTCGGCGGGAGGACAGATACGCAGTATTTT
TRBJ1-1,NA,TRBD1,TRBV14,CASSQRRGGQGDTEAFF,TGTGCCAGCAGCCAACGACGAGGGGGACAGGGGGACACTGAAGCTTTCTTT
TRBJ1-1,NA,NA,TRBV7-8,CASSFRQGAGTEAFF,TGTGCCAGCAGCTTTAGGCAGGGAGCGGGCACTGAAGCTTTCTTT
TRBJ1-3,NA,NA,TRBV11-2,CASSLVRGPSGNTIYF,TGTGCCAGCAGCTTAGTACGGGGGCCTTCTGGAAATACCATATATTTT
TRBJ1-3,NA,NA,TRBV15,CATSRDATSFSGNTIYF,TGTGCCACCAGCAGAGATGCGACCAGTTTTTCTGGAAACACCATATATTTT